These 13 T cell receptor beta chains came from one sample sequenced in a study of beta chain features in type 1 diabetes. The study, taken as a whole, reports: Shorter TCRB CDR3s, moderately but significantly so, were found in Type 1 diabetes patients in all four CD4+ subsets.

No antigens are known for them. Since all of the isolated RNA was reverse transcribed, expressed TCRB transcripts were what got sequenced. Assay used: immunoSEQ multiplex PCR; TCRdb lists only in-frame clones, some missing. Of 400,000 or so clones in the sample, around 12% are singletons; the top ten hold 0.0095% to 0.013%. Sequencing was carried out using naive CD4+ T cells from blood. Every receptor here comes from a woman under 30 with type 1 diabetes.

The CDR3 loop reads CASSMGGLWLGNQPQHF. The CDR3 region has the DNA TGTGCCAGTAGTATGGGCGGGCTTTGGCTCGGCAATCAGCCCCAGCATTTT. The rearrangement links TRBV19 to TRBJ1-5, with D uncertain. Trimming shortened V by 3 bases and J by 2 bases, and 17 bases separated the two germline ends. The germline V gene encodes CDR1 LNHDA and CDR2 SQIVND (reference sequence). The CDR3 consists of 17 residues.

CDR3: CASNPLRGNGYTF. The CDR3 DNA sequence: TGTGCCAGCAATCCCCTAAGGGGGAATGGCTACACCTTC. The chain combines TRBV19 with TRBJ1-2, with D maybe TRBD1 (6 bases). Deletions cut 9 bases from V and 6 bases from J, with 17 bases between. Looked up from germline, CDR1 is LNHDA and CDR2 is SQIVND (reference sequence). The CDR3 covers 13 residues.

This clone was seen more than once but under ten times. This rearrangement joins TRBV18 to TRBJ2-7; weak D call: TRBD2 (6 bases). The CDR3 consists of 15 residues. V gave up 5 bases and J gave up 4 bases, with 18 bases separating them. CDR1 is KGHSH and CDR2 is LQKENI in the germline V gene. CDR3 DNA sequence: TGTGCCAGCTCAACGCCGGGAGTAGCGCGGTACGAGCAGTACTTC. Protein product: CASSTPGVARYEQYF.

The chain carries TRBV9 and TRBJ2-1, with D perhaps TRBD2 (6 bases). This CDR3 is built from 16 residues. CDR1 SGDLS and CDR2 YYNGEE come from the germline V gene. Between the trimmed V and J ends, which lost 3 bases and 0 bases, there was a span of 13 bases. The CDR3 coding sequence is TGTGCCAGCAGCGCCTACCTAGCGACCTCCTACAATGAGCAGTTCTTC. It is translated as CASSAYLATSYNEQFF. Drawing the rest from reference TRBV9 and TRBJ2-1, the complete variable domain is DSGVTQTPKHLITATGQRVTLRCSPRSGDLSVYWYQQSLDQGLQFLIQYYNGEERAKGNILERFSAQQFPDLHSELNLSSLELGDSALYFCASSAYLATSYNEQFFGPGTRLTVL.

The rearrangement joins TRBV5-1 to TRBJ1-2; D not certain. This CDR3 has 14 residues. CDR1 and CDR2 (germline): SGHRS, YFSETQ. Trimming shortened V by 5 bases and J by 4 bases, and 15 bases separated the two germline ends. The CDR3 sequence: CASRPLEEGYGYTF. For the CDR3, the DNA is TGCGCCAGCAGGCCCTTGGAAGAGGGCTATGGCTACACCTTC.

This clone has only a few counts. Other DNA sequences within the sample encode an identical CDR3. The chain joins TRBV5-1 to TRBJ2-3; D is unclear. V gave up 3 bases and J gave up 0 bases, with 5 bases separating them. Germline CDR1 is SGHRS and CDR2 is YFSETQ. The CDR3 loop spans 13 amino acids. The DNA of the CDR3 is TGCGCCAGCAGCTCCCCTAGCACAGATACGCAGTATTTT. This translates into CASSSPSTDTQYF. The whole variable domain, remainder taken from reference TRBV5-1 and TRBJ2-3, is KAGVTQTPRYLIKTRGQQVTLSCSPISGHRSVSWYQQTPGQGLQFLFEYFSETQRNKGNFPGRFSGRQFSNSRSEMNVSTLELGDSALYLCASSSPSTDTQYFGPGTRLTVL.

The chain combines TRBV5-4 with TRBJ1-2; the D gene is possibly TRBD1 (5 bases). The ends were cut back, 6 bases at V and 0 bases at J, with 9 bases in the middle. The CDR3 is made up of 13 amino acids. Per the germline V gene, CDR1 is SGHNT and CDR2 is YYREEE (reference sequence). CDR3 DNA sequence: TGTGCCAGCACGACAGACGCTAACTATGGCTACACCTTC. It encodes CASTTDANYGYTF.

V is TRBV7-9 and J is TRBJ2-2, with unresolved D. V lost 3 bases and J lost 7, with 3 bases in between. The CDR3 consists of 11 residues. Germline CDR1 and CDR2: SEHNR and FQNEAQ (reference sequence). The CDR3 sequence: CASSFGGELFF. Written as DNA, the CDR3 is TGTGCCAGCAGCTTCGGCGGGGAGCTGTTTTTT.

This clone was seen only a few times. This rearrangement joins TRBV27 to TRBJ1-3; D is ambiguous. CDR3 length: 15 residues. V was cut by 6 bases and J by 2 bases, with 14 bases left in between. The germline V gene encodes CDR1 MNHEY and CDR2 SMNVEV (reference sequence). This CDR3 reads CASSTFQAPGNTIYF. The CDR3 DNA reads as TGTGCCAGCAGCACCTTCCAAGCTCCTGGAAACACCATATATTTT.

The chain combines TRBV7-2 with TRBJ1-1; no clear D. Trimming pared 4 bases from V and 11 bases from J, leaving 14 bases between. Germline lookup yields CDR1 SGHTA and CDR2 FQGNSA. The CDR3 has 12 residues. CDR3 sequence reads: CASSSQRWEAFF. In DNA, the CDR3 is TGTGCCAGCAGCTCCCAGAGATGGGAGGCTTTCTTT.

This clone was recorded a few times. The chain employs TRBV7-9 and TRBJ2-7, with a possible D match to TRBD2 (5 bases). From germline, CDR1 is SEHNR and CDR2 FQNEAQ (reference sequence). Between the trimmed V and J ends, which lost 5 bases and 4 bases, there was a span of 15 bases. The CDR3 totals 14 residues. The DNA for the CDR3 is TGTGCCAGCAGCCCCCGGGTAGCGCTGTACGAGCAGTACTTC. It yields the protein CASSPRVALYEQYF.

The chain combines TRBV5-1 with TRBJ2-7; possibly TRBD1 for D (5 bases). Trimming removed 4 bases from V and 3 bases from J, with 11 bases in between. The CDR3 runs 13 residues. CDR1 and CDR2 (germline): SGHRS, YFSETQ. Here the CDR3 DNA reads TGCGCCAGCAGCCTGCTGGGGCTCTACGAGCAGTACTTC. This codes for CASSLLGLYEQYF.

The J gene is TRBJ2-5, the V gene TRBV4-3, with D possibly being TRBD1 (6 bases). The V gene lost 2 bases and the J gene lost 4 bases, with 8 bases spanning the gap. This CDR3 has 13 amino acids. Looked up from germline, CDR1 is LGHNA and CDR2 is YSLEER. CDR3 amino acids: CASSQRRGETQYF. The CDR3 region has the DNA TGCGCCAGCAGCCAACGCAGGGGAGAGACCCAGTACTTC.